This T cell receptor (beta chain) was sequenced for a study of shared clonotypes between healthy human individuals. Libraries were prepared by immunoSEQ multiplex PCR; TCRdb keeps only in-frame clonotypes and omits some of them. Counted here are around 2.3 million clones, under 97% occurring once; the ten biggest clones make up roughly 0.13%. Regarding this clone: The antigen remains undetermined.

Study-wide points: Among donors, clonotype sharing was expected to be affected by sequencing depth. Naive subsets generally exceeded memory subsets in estimated richness.

CDR3 length: 13 residues. The germline V gene encodes CDR1 LNHDA and CDR2 SQIVND (reference sequence). V was cut by 3 bases and J by 10 bases, with 13 bases left in between. The TCR sequence derives from a man aged 18 to 29 in good health. The sequenced sample consisted of naive CD4+ T cells sorted from blood. Subset given: CD45RA+ positively selected. This chain joins TRBV19 and TRBJ2-1, with a weak D call TRBD2 (5 bases). CDR3 in amino acids: CASSIREVGEQFF. CDR3 coding DNA: TGTGCCAGTAGTATCCGGGAAGTGGGGGAGCAGTTCTTC.